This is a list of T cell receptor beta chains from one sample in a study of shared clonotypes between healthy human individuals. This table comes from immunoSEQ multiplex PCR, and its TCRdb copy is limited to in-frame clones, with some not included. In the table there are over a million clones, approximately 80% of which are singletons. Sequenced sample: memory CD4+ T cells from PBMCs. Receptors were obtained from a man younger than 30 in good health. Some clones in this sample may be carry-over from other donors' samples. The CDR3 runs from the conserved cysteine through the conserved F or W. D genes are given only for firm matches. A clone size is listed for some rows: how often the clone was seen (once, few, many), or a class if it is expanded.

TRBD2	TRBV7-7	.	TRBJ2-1	TGTGCCAGCAGCCCCGGACTAGCGGGAGGGGTTGGTATCTACAATGAGCAGTTCTTC	CASSPGLAGGVGIYNEQFF
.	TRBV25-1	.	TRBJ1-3	TGTGCCAGCAGTGATTCACGTAGCTCTGGAAACACCATATATTTT	CASSDSRSSGNTIYF
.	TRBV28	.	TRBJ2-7	TGTGCCAGCAGTCCGATCGACACCCGGGGCAGCTACGAGCAGTACTTC	CASSPIDTRGSYEQYF
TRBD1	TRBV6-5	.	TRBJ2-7	TGTGCCAGCAGTACCGGACAGGGGGTCTCCCCGAAGCAGTACTTC	CASSTGQGVSPKQYF
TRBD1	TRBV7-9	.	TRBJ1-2	TGTGCCAGCAGCTCAGGACAGGGGGTGATATATGGCTACACCTTC	CASSSGQGVIYGYTF
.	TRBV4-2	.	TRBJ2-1	TGTGCCAGCAGCCAAGACGCTGCACCCAATGAGCAGTTCTTC	CASSQDAAPNEQFF
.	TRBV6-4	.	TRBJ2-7	TGTGCCAGCGGTACCCCTCCGAGGCTAGGTGGCGAGCAGTACTTC	CASGTPPRLGGEQYF
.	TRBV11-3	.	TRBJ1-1	TGTGCCAGCAGCTTACAGGGGCGGGGGACTGAAGCTTTCTTT	CASSLQGRGTEAFF
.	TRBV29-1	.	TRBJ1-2	TGCAGCGTCAATCTCCCGGGGACAAAGGGCTACACCTTC	CSVNLPGTKGYTF
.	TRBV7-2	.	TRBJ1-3	TGTGCCAGCAGCCGTACAGGGAGCTCTGGAAACACCATATATTTT	CASSRTGSSGNTIYF
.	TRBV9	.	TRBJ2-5	TGTGCCAGCAGCGGCCCTTATCAGGTTCAAGAGACCCAGTACTTC	CASSGPYQVQETQYF
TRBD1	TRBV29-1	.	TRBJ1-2	TGCAGCGTGAGCAGGGGGGTGAACTATGGCTACACCTTC	CSVSRGVNYGYTF
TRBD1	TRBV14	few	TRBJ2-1	TGTGCCAGCAGCGATCCCCAAAAGTCGACAGGGGGGAAACGAGGTGAGCAGTTCTTC	CASSDPQKSTGGKRGEQFF
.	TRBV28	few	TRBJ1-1	TGTGCCAGCAGACGTATGAACACTGAAGCTTTCTTT	CASRRMNTEAFF
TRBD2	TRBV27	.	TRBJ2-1	TGTGCCAGCAGTTCAAGGACTAGCGGGAGCCCCTACAATGAGCAGTTCTTC	CASSSRTSGSPYNEQFF
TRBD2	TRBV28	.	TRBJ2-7	TGTGCCAGCAGTACCCCTAGCGGGAGTAGACACGAGCAGTACTTC	CASSTPSGSRHEQYF
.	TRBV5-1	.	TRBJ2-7	TGCGCCAGCAGCCCTGGGACGGCTTGGGGGGAGCAGTACTTC	CASSPGTAWGEQYF
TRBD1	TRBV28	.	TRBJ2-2	TGTGCGAGCCGACAGGGTATGTGGACCGGGGAGCTGTTTTTT	CASRQGMWTGELFF
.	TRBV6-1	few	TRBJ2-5	TGTGCCAGCAGCCACTTCAGCCAAGAGACCCAGTACTTC	CASSHFSQETQYF
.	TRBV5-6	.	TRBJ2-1	TGTGCCAGCAGCCGCTCACAGGTTGGAAACAATGAGCAGTTCTTC	CASSRSQVGNNEQFF
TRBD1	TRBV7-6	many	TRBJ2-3	TGTGCCAGCAGCTCGACAGGGGGCGCGAACACAGATACGCAGTATTTT	CASSSTGGANTDTQYF
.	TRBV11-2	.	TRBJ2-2	TGTGCCAGCAGCTTTAGTAACACCGGGGAGCTGTTTTTT	CASSFSNTGELFF
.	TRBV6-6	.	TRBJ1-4	TGTGCCAGCGAGAGGACAGTCGGAAATGAAAAACTGTTTTTT	CASERTVGNEKLFF
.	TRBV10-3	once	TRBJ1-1	TGTGCCATCAGTGAACGAGAGAACACTGAAGCTTTCTTT	CAISERENTEAFF
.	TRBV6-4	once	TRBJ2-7	TGTGCCAGCACGGGCCCCACGGACGTCTACGAGCAGTACTTC	CASTGPTDVYEQYF
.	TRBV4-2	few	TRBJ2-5	TGTGCCAGCAGCCAAAGCCGGTCACAGTCCGAGACCCAGTACTTC	CASSQSRSQSETQYF
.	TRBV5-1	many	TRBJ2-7	TGCGCCAGCAGCTTGGACAGGGCCCGATACGAGCAGTACTTC	CASSLDRARYEQYF
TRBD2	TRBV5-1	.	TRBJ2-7	TGCGCCAGCAGCTTGCCAGCGGGAGTAACCAACGAGCAGTACTTC	CASSLPAGVTNEQYF
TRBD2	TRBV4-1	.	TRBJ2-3	TGCGCCAGCAGCCAGGGCGGGAGACTAGCGGGAGCAGATACGCAGTATTTT	CASSQGGRLAGADTQYF
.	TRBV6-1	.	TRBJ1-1	TGTGCCAGCAGGGGGCCGAACACTGAAGCTTTCTTT	CASRGPNTEAFF
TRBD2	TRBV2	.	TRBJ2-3	TGTGCCAGCAGTGAAGCGCTGGGGGAACTAGCGGGAGGGATAGATACGCAGTATTTT	CASSEALGELAGGIDTQYF
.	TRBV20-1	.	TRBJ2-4	TGCAGTGCTAGAGCGCCCCTACGTCAGTACTTC	CSARAPLRQYF
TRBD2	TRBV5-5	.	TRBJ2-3	TGTGCCAGCAGCTCGCTGGCTAGCGGTTACACAGATACGCAGTATTTT	CASSSLASGYTDTQYF
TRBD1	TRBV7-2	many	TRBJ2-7	TGTGCCAGCAGATTTCGGGACAGGAGCTCCTACGAGCAGTACTTC	CASRFRDRSSYEQYF
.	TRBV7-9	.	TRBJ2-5	TGTGCCAGCAGCTTAGTACGGGCTAGCATAGAGACCCAGTACTTC	CASSLVRASIETQYF
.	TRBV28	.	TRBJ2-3	TGTGCCAGCAGTAGCGGGCGCCTGGGGGCAGATACGCAGTATTTT	CASSSGRLGADTQYF
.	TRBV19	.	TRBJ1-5	TGTGCCAGTAGTAACCCCATATGGGGAGTAGTCAATCAGCCCCAGCATTTT	CASSNPIWGVVNQPQHF
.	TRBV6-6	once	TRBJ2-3	TGTGCCAGCAGTCCCGTTAGGTCAGATACGCAGTATTTT	CASSPVRSDTQYF
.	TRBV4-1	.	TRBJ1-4	TGCGCCAGCAGCCAACTGAAGGGTCCCCTTAATGAAAAACTGTTTTTT	CASSQLKGPLNEKLFF
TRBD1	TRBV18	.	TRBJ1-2	TGTGCCAGTGGTGGACAGGGAAATTCTGGCTACACCTTC	CASGGQGNSGYTF
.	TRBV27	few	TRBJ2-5	TGTGCCAGCAGTTTGCTTGCTAGGGGGGAGACCCAGTACTTC	CASSLLARGETQYF
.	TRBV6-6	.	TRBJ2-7	TGTGCCACATCAGGGGGGGTGGGAAAATCTGCCTACGAGCAGTACTTC	CATSGGVGKSAYEQYF
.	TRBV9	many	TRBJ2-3	TGTGCCAGCAGCGCCAACTTGGGGTCAGATACGCAGTATTTT	CASSANLGSDTQYF
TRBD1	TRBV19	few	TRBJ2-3	TGTGCCAGTAGAAGGTGGGGACAGGCTAGCACAGATACGCAGTATTTT	CASRRWGQASTDTQYF
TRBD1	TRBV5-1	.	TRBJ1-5	TGCGCCAGCAGCTTGGGGGACAGCCCCAATCAGCCCCAGCACTTT	CASSLGDSPNQPQHF
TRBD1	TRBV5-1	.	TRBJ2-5	TGCGCCAGCAGCTTTCCCGACAGGGACCAGACCCAGTACTTC	CASSFPDRDQTQYF